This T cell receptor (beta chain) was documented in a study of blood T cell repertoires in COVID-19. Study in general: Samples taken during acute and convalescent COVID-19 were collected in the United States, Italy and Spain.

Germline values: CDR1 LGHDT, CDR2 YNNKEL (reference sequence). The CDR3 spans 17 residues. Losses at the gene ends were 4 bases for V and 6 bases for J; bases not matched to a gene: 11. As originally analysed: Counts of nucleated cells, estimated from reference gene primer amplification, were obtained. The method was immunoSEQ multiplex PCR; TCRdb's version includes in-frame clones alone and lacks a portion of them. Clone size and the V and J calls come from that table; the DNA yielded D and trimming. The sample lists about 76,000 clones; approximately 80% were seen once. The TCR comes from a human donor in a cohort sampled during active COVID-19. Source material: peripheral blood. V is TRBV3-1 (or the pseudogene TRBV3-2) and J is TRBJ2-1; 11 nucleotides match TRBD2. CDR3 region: CASSPGGASGRRNEQFF. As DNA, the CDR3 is TGTGCCAGCAGCCCGGGCGGTGCTAGCGGGAGGCGCAATGAGCAGTTCTTC.